This T cell receptor beta chain was observed in a study of control samples from healthy donors and cancer patients. This clone is a singleton in its sample. CDR3 length: 15 residues. From germline, CDR1 is LGHDT and CDR2 YNNKEL (reference sequence). Trimming cost V 4 bases and J 5 bases; bases outside gene matches: 10. The repertoire was sequenced with immunoSEQ multiplex PCR; TCRdb's copy has only in-frame clones and lacks some. There are 160,000 or so clones in the sample; roughly 94% occur only once, and 13% to 15% lies in the top ten. The rearrangement joins TRBV3-1 (or the pseudogene TRBV3-2) to TRBJ1-2; 7 bases map to TRBD1. The sequence was obtained from a man aged 55 to 70 with colorectal cancer. Sequenced: PBMCs. This CDR3 reads CASSRPEGQSYGYTF. As DNA, the CDR3 is TGTGCCAGCAGCCGCCCAGAGGGACAGAGTTATGGCTACACCTTC.